This TCR beta chain appears in the sequencing data of a study of blood T cells in healthy people across ages. Study-level information: The capture of about one barcoded beta molecule per two T cells was achieved by template switching.

Peripheral blood, about 10 milliliters per donor, was collected. General study points: The donors' CMV status was not determined, possibly confounding changes in expanded clonotypes. With age, beta diversity per million T cells declined roughly linearly, significantly by 40.

This CDR3 is built from 12 residues. The germline CDR1 and CDR2 sequences are SQVTM and ANQGSEA. The germline V and J ends were trimmed by 4 bases and 4 bases, with 10 bases remaining between them. Of note for this clonotype: Its antigen is undetermined.

Sample-barcoded 5' priming and a J-beta primer mix drove a second PCR of roughly 7 to 11 cycles. From the 5' RACE reads, TCRdb called clonotypes with MiXCR, one entry per CDR3 protein. This table has 790,000 or so distinct CDR3 sequences, around three fifths appearing once. The sequencing input was blood. The source is a man between 40 and 49 years old in good health. The chain links TRBV29-1 to TRBJ1-1, with unresolved D. The CDR3 protein is CSVAYRGTEAFF. In DNA, the CDR3 is TGCAGCGTTGCATACCGGGGCACTGAAGCTTTCTTT.